This paragraph reports one T cell receptor beta chain. Its target is unknown. Measured with immunoSEQ multiplex PCR; TCRdb has only the in-frame clones, and not every one. The sample yields about 340,000 clones, approximately 93% seen once. Time point in this sample: blood from clinic visit 5 months post-surgery; TSC patient then seizure free. The sequenced cases were selected for having the highest brain T cell transcript signatures. Pre-surgery treatment included at least one anti-epileptic drug. The data belong to a study of brain T cells in children with intractable seizures. Study-wide results and limits: HCMV serostatus was not known, and viral specificity came from CDR3 similarity only. Pre- and post-surgery blood differed in depth, so pre-surgery absences may be undersampling.

The CDR3 is 17 amino acids. Germline CDR1 and CDR2: KGHSY and FQNENV. Germline trimming cut 4 bases from V and 0 bases from J; bases unmatched to any gene: 12. V usage is TRBV16 and J usage is TRBJ2-7, with TRBD1 identical over 7 bases. This TCR was sampled from a boy under three years old with tuberous sclerosis and intractable seizures. This specimen consisted of peripheral blood, obtained 4 to 5 months after surgery. CDR3 in amino acids: CASSPSKGQGVSYEQYF. The CDR3 coding sequence is TGTGCCAGCAGCCCCTCCAAGGGGCAGGGGGTCTCCTACGAGCAGTACTTC.